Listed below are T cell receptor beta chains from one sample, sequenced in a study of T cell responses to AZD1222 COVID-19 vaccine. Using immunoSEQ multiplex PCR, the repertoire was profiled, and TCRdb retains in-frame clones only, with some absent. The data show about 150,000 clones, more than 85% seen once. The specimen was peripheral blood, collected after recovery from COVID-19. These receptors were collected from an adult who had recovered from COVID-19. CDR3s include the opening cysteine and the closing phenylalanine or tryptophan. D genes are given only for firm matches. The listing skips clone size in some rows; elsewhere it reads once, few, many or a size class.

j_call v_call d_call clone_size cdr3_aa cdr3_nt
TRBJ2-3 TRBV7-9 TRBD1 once CASSFGTGRDTQYF TGTGCCAGCAGCTTCGGGACAGGACGAGATACGCAGTATTTT
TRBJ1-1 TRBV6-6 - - CASSYVQGGHTEAFF TGTGCCAGCAGTTACGTACAGGGCGGTCACACTGAAGCTTTCTTT
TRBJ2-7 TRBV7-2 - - CASRQDYPSSYEQYF TGTGCCAGCAGACAGGACTATCCCAGCTCCTACGAGCAGTACTTC
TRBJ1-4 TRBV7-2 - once CASSVQGVSEEKLFF TGTGCCAGCAGCGTGCAGGGCGTTTCCGAGGAAAAACTGTTTTTT
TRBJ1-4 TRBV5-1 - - CASSPDGLREKLFF TGCGCCAGCAGCCCAGACGGTCTAAGGGAAAAACTGTTTTTT
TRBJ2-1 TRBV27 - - CASSPRPYNEQFF TGTGCCAGCAGTCCACGGCCCTACAATGAGCAGTTCTTC
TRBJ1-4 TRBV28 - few CASSLSLGLGSFNEKLFF TGTGCCAGCAGTTTAAGTCTAGGGCTCGGCAGTTTCAATGAAAAACTGTTTTTT
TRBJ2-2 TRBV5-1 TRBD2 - CASSPGTSGRGGPRELFF TGCGCCAGCAGCCCGGGGACTAGCGGGAGGGGCGGACCTCGGGAGCTGTTTTTT
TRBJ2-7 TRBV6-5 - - CASSQGPSYEQYF TGTGCCAGCAGCCAGGGGCCTTCCTACGAGCAGTACTTC
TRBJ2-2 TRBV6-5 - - CASSSNSLSGELFF TGTGCCAGCAGTTCGAATAGTTTGTCCGGGGAGCTGTTTTTT
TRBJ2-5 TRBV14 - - CASSQSGKETQYF TGTGCCAGCAGCCAGTCCGGGAAAGAGACCCAGTACTTC
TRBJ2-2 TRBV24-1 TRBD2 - CATSDLSSGMLPGELFF TGTGCCACCAGTGATTTGTCTAGCGGGATGCTTCCCGGGGAGCTGTTTTTT
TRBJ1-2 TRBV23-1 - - CATAARYCYGYTF TGCGCCACCGCTGCCCGGTATTGCTATGGCTACACCTTC
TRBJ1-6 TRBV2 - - CASSAPETPSSYNSPLHF TGTGCCAGCAGTGCCCCGGAGACCCCGAGCTCCTATAATTCACCCCTCCACTTT
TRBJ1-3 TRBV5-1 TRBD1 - CASSQGASGNTIYF TGCGCCAGCAGCCAGGGGGCCTCTGGAAACACCATATATTTT
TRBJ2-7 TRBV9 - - CASSVAGISYEQYF TGTGCCAGCAGCGTAGCGGGCATATCCTACGAGCAGTACTTC
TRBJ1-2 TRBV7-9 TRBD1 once CASSYTGGSYGYTF TGTGCCAGCAGCTATACAGGGGGTTCCTATGGCTACACCTTC
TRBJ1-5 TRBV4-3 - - CASSQDRSLDQPQHF TGCGCCAGCAGCCAAGATAGGTCGCTTGATCAGCCCCAGCATTTT
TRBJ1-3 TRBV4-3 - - CASSQDRTSSGNTIYF TGCGCCAGCAGCCAAGATAGGACGAGCTCTGGAAACACCATATATTTT
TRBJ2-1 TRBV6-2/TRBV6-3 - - CASSFRVPNEQFF TGTGCCAGCAGTTTCAGGGTCCCCAATGAGCAGTTCTTC
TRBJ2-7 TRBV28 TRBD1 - CASRTGQEFYEQYF TGTGCCAGCAGGACCGGACAGGAATTCTACGAGCAGTACTTC
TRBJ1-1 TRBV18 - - CASSEGIQNTEAFF TGTGCCAGCTCAGAGGGCATCCAGAACACTGAAGCTTTCTTT
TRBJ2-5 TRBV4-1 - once CASSQGSPETQYF TGCGCCAGCAGCCAAGGATCTCCAGAGACCCAGTACTTC
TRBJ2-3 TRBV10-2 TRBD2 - CASSVAGGTTDTQYF TGCGCCAGCAGTGTCGCGGGGGGCACCACAGATACGCAGTATTTT
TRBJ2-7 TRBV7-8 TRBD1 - CASSPGPGTGDSKAYEQYF TGTGCCAGCAGCCCCGGCCCCGGGACAGGGGACAGCAAGGCCTACGAGCAGTACTTC
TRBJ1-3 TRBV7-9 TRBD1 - CASSEGAAGRNTIYF TGTGCCAGCAGCGAGGGGGCGGCAGGGAGAAACACCATATATTTT
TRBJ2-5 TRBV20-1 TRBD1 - CSADRAETQYF TGCAGTGCGGACAGGGCAGAGACCCAGTACTTC
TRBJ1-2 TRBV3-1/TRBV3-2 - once CASSPNLGLYYGYTF TGTGCCAGCAGCCCAAACCTGGGGCTCTACTATGGCTACACCTTC
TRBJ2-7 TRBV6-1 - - CASSDGPYEQYF TGTGCCAGCAGTGACGGACCCTACGAGCAGTACTTC
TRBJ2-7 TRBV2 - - CASSRQRTTYEQYF TGTGCCAGCTCGCGGCAAAGAACAACCTACGAGCAGTACTTC
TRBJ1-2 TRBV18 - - CASSPLKNYGYTF TGTGCCAGCTCGCCGCTGAAGAACTATGGCTACACCTTC
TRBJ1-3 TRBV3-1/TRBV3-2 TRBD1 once CASSHRAGGTSGNTIYF TGTGCCAGCAGCCATCGAGCAGGGGGGACGTCCGGAAACACCATATATTTT
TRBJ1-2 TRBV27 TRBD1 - CASGDRGGGYTF TGTGCCAGCGGAGACAGGGGTGGTGGCTACACCTTC
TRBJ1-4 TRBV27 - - CASSLTNLAGATNEKLFF TGTGCCAGCAGTTTAACTAACTTGGCTGGCGCAACTAATGAAAAACTGTTTTTT
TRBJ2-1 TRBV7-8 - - CASSLSIVESSYNEQFF TGTGCCAGCAGCCTCTCGATTGTGGAGAGCTCCTACAATGAGCAGTTCTTC
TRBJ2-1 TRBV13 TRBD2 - CASSSSGSRIFF TGTGCCAGCAGCTCCAGCGGGAGCCGGATTTTCTTC
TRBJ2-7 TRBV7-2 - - CASSLRDNLRIYEQYF TGTGCCAGCAGCTTGCGGGACAACCTACGGATTTACGAGCAGTACTTC
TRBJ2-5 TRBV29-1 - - CSVEGRGQETQYF TGCAGCGTTGAAGGTCGGGGGCAAGAGACCCAGTACTTC
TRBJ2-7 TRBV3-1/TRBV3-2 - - CASSQVLRGGLPYEQYF TGTGCCAGCAGCCAAGTTCTCCGGGGCGGGCTACCCTACGAGCAGTACTTC
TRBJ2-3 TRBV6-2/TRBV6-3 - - CASSLGTQGRNTQYF TGTGCCAGCAGTCTCGGGACCCAAGGGAGGAATACGCAGTATTTT
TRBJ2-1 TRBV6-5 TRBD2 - CASKSSPPGRNEQFF TGTGCCAGCAAATCCTCACCACCCGGGAGGAATGAGCAGTTCTTC
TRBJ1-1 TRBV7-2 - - CASSVTGMNTEAFF TGTGCCAGCAGCGTGACAGGTATGAACACTGAAGCTTTCTTT
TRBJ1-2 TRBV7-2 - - CASSPLVASGIYGYTF TGTGCCAGCAGCCCCCTGGTAGCGTCAGGGATCTATGGCTACACCTTC
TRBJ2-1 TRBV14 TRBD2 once CASSRRTSGGGLRNEQFF TGTGCCAGCAGCCGACGGACTAGCGGGGGGGGATTGAGGAATGAGCAGTTCTTC
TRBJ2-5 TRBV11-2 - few CASSRLGSGAETQYF TGTGCCAGCTCCCGACTAGGTAGCGGCGCGGAGACCCAGTACTTC
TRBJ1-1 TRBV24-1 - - CATREIWNTEAFF TGTGCCACCAGGGAAATTTGGAACACTGAAGCTTTCTTT
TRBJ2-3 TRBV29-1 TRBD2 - CSVVASGRGDTQYF TGCAGCGTTGTGGCTAGCGGGAGAGGAGATACGCAGTATTTT
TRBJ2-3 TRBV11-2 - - CASSLYADTQYF TGTGCCAGCAGCTTATACGCAGATACGCAGTATTTT
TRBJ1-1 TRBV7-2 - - CASSLAKHRTEAFF TGTGCCAGCAGCTTAGCGAAGCATAGGACTGAAGCTTTCTTT
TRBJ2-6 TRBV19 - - CASSFGQPSGANVLTF TGTGCCAGTAGTTTTGGACAGCCATCGGGGGCCAACGTCCTGACTTTC
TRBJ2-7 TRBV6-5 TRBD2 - CASVPLAGAPYEQYF TGTGCCAGCGTTCCTTTGGCGGGAGCCCCCTACGAGCAGTACTTC